This paragraph covers one T cell receptor (beta chain) sequence. The investigators sampled blood at baseline, at cycle 4 day 1, and at cycle 7 day 1. V gave up 0 bases and J gave up 3 bases; unmatched junction bases: 6. CDR1 and CDR2 (germline): MGHRA, YSYEKL. The CDR3 contains 17 residues. The data were taken from a study of OX40 agonist ivuxolimab in advanced cancers. Study overall: Ivuxolimab, an antibody acting as an agonist of OX40 (CD134), was used to treat patients.

Assay: immunoSEQ multiplex PCR; the TCRdb copy retains only in-frame clones and omits some. The table has around 84,000 clones, 85% to 95% seen once. This specimen consisted of CD4+ or CD8+ T cells sorted from blood, obtained in a trial of the OX40 agonist ivuxolimab. The TCR originated in an adult with an advanced solid tumor such as melanoma, head and neck, liver or kidney cancer. The chain joins TRBV4-1 to TRBJ2-2, with 8 bases aligning to TRBD2. The CDR3 loop is CASSQDTGTSHTGELFF. In DNA, the CDR3 is TGCGCCAGCAGCCAAGACACCGGGACTAGTCACACCGGGGAGCTGTTTTTT.